This T cell receptor delta chain was retrieved from a study of gamma-delta T cells after stem cell transplantation. TCRdb re-processed the RT-PCR reads via CATT. Among about 1,100 delta-chain clones listed, roughly 10% were seen once. The table lists this clone with a few counts. The translation of this DNA and the TCRdb protein of a much larger clone differ at residue 10, probably owing to a read error; the protein shown here is translated from the DNA. Sequenced: gamma-delta T cells. The TCR originated in a human donor. It is not recorded whose cells these are; they may come from a transplant donor.

The CDR3 DNA reads TGTGCCTGTGACGGACTGGGGGATTGGGCCGTCGATAAACTCATCTTT. This gives the protein CACDGLGDWAVDKLIF. The genes are TRDV2 and TRDJ1, with 10 bases lining up with TRDD3. The ends lost 3 bases at V and 4 bases at J; junction bases unmatched: 10. The CDR3 has 16 residues. Germline assignment: CDR1 GEAIGNYY and CDR2 EKD.